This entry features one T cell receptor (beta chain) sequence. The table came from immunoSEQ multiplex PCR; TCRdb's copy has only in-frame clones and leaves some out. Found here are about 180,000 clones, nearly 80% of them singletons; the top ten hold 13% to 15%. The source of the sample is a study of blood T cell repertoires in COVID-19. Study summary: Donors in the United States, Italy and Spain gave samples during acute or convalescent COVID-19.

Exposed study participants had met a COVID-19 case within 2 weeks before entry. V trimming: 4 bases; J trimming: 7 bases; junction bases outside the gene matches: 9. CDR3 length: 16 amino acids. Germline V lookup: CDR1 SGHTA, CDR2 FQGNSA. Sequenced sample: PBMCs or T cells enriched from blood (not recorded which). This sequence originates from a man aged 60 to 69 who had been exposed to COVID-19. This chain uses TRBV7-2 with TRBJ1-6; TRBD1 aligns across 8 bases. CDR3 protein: CASSWNWDRKNSPLHF. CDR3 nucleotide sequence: TGTGCCAGCAGCTGGAATTGGGACAGGAAGAATTCACCCCTCCACTTT.